The 14 T cell receptor beta chains below were found in one sample sequenced in a study of early T cells in non-severe SARS-CoV-2 infection. Via MiXCR, TCRdb re-called the 5' RACE reads, giving one row per CDR3 protein. Of some 40,000 distinct CDR3 sequences in the sample, 5.3% are singletons; the top ten hold 30%. Sequenced: whole blood. The receptors originated from an adult who was a healthcare worker with PCR-confirmed SARS-CoV-2 infection or an uninfected control (not recorded which).

Only a few counts were recorded for this clonotype. V gene TRBV6-2 or TRBV6-3 combines with J gene TRBJ1-1; D not certain. The CDR3 contains 13 residues. Germline CDR1 and CDR2: MNHEY and SVGEGT. V was shortened by 2 bases and J by 1 base, with 5 bases between the two germline ends. CDR3 residues: CASSYVKNTEAFF. The CDR3 DNA reads TGTGCCAGCAGTTACGTAAAGAACACTGAAGCTTTCTTT.

This clonotype occurred many times. The chain couples TRBV30 to TRBJ2-1; D is possibly TRBD1 (6 bases). There are 15 residues in the CDR3. V shed 4 bases and J shed 0 bases, with 13 bases lying between them. CDR1 is GTSNPN, CDR2 SVGIG, per germline (reference sequence). In DNA, the CDR3 is TGTGCCTGGACCCGACAGGCCATCTCCTACAATGAGCAGTTCTTC. Translation: CAWTRQAISYNEQFF.

Many counts were recorded for this clonotype. The genes are TRBV7-6 and TRBJ2-2; 7 bases fit TRBD1. The germline V gene encodes CDR1 SGHVS and CDR2 FNYEAQ. V dropped 0 bases and J dropped 5; count of bases not matched to a gene: 6. This CDR3 is 16 amino acids long. CDR3 in amino acids: CASSLASGQRTGELFF. The DNA of the CDR3 is TGTGCCAGCAGCTTAGCGTCGGGACAGCGGACCGGGGAGCTGTTTTTT. Full variable domain (rest looked up from reference TRBV7-6 and TRBJ2-2): GAGVSQSPRYKVTKRGQDVALRCDPISGHVSLYWYRQALGQGPEFLTYFNYEAQQDKSGLPNDRFSAERPEGSISTLTIQRTEQRDSAMYRCASSLASGQRTGELFFGEGSRLTVL.

This clonotype was observed many times. The chain couples TRBV2 to TRBJ1-4, with TRBD1 matching over 8 bases. Germline CDR1 is SNHLY and CDR2 is FYNNEI. V shed 6 bases and J 6 bases; nucleotides not matched to a gene: 0. CDR3 length: 12 amino acids. The CDR3 DNA is TGTGCCAGCAGGGACAGGGATGAAAAACTGTTTTTT. This translates into CASRDRDEKLFF.

This clonotype was seen repeatedly, ten times or more. V and J are TRBV12-3 or TRBV12-4 and TRBJ2-7, with D unclear. V lost 5 bases and J 0 bases, leaving 14 bases between the germline ends. The CDR3 has 15 residues. CDR3 nucleotides: TGTGCCAGCAGTCCTAGGGCTGAACTCTCCTACGAGCAGTACTTC. This translates into CASSPRAELSYEQYF.

The V call is TRBV5-5, the J call TRBJ2-7; unclear D gene. V was trimmed by 0 bases and J by 6 bases, leaving 10 bases between them. This CDR3 spans 13 amino acids. Germline CDR1 reads SGHKS; CDR2 reads YYEKEE (reference sequence). For the CDR3, the DNA is TGTGCCAGCAGCTTGGCGGGTAGAGTCGAGCAGTACTTC. As protein: CASSLAGRVEQYF.

This clonotype was observed at least ten times. The chain recombines TRBV7-2 with TRBJ2-7, with D perhaps matching TRBD1 or TRBD2 (5 bases each). The CDR3 is made up of 14 amino acids. V was shortened by 1 base and J by 3 bases, with 10 bases between the two germline ends. Germline V gene lookup returns CDR1 SGHTA and CDR2 FQGNSA. As DNA, the CDR3 is TGTGCCAGCAGCTTAGTGGGGGAGAACTACGAGCAGTACTTC. Translated: CASSLVGENYEQYF.

This clonotype was seen at least ten times. The chain links TRBV28 to TRBJ2-5, with 9 bases fitting TRBD2. Germline V gene data show CDR1 as MDHEN and CDR2 as SYDVKM. This CDR3 comprises 15 residues. Trimming cost V 4 bases and J 5 bases; bases outside gene matches: 8. CDR3 nucleotides: TGTGCCAGCAGTTCCGTAGCGGGAGACGGCGAGACCCAGTACTTC. Translation gives CASSSVAGDGETQYF. Based on the CDR3 plus reference TRBV28 and TRBJ2-5, the full variable domain is DVKVTQSSRYLVKRTGEKVFLECVQDMDHENMFWYRQDPGLGLRLIYFSYDVKMKEKGDIPEGYSVSREKKERFSLILESASTNQTSMYLCASSSVAGDGETQYFGPGTRLLVL.

This clonotype appeared many times. This rearrangement joins TRBV29-1 to TRBJ2-5, with D possibly TRBD2 on 6 matching bases. V was pared by 6 bases and J by 4 bases, with 9 bases between. The CDR3 totals 11 residues. Looked up from germline, CDR1 is SQVTM and CDR2 is ANQGSEA. Here the CDR3 reads CSVLEGETQYF. In DNA form, the CDR3 reads TGCAGCGTATTGGAGGGAGAGACCCAGTACTTC.

This clonotype has at least ten counts. The J gene is TRBJ1-5, the V gene TRBV6-1; the D is unclear. This CDR3 comprises 15 residues. The germline V gene has CDR1 MNHNS and CDR2 SASEGT. Trimming took off 10 bases at V and 2 bases at J, with 18 bases between the two ends. This CDR3 is CATGPGSAGNQPQHF. The CDR3 DNA is TGTGCCACCGGACCCGGGAGCGCGGGCAATCAGCCCCAGCATTTT.

This clonotype is labeled medium-sized. V is TRBV7-9 and J is TRBJ2-1, with D hard to call. V shed 5 bases and J shed 8 bases, with 10 bases lying between them. The CDR3 has 12 amino acids. CDR1 is SEHNR, CDR2 FQNEAQ, per germline (reference sequence). CDR3 sequence reads: CASSPSKDEQFF. DNA of the CDR3: TGTGCCAGCAGCCCGAGCAAGGATGAGCAGTTCTTC.

This clonotype has ten or more counts. The V and J genes are TRBV11-2 and TRBJ2-7, with TRBD1 matching 8 bases. V shed 4 bases, J shed 0 bases, and the junction held 2 bases outside the gene matches. The CDR3 is 14 amino acids. Germline values: CDR1 SGHAT, CDR2 FQNNGV. The chain's CDR3 is CASSSGQGSYEQYF. The CDR3 region has the DNA TGTGCCAGCAGCTCCGGACAGGGCTCCTACGAGCAGTACTTC.

J is TRBJ2-1 and V is TRBV10-3, with D perhaps matching TRBD2 (7 bases). V lost 0 bases and J 8 bases, leaving 14 bases between the germline ends. Germline-derived CDR1 and CDR2 are ENHRY and SYGVKD. This CDR3 contains 15 residues. The CDR3 spells CAISESWGGVYEQFF. The DNA of the CDR3 is TGTGCCATCAGTGAGTCTTGGGGGGGCGTATATGAGCAGTTCTTC.

This clonotype came up many times. The rearrangement links TRBV20-1 to TRBJ2-2; the D gene could be TRBD1 or TRBD2 (5 bases each). The CDR3 is 14 residues long. V was pared by 5 bases and J by 4 bases, with 14 bases between. Germline values: CDR1 DFQATT, CDR2 SNEGSKA (reference sequence). The CDR3 spells CSARGPRGTGELFF. CDR3 DNA: TGCAGTGCTCGGGGACCTCGTGGCACCGGGGAGCTGTTTTTT.